A selection of T cell receptor beta chains follows, all from one sample in a study of blood T cell repertoires in COVID-19. Assay: immunoSEQ multiplex PCR; the TCRdb copy retains only in-frame clones and omits some. The table lists hundreds of thousands of clones, around 85% of them singletons, with approximately 3.1% in the top ten. The sample consisted of PBMCs or T cells enriched from blood (not recorded which). These TCRs come from a woman aged 50 to 60 in a cohort exposed to, infected with or recovered from COVID-19 (not recorded which). The CDR3 runs from the conserved cysteine through the conserved F or W. Fields, in order: V gene, J gene, D gene, clone size, CDR3 DNA, CDR3 protein. A D gene is named only where the DNA matches it firmly. The size entry is marked missing in some rows and otherwise reads once, few, many or a size class.

TRBV6-2/TRBV6-3	TRBJ2-7	TRBD2	NA	TGTGCCAGCAGTTACTCGAGTTTTCGTAGGACTAGCGACCCCTACGAGCAGTACTTC	CASSYSSFRRTSDPYEQYF
TRBV30	TRBJ1-2	TRBD1	NA	TGTGCCTGGCTTAGGACAGGGAGAGGCTACACCTTC	CAWLRTGRGYTF
TRBV4-1	TRBJ2-1	TRBD1	NA	TGCGCCAGCAGCCACGACAGGGAGCTTTTGGGGGATGAGCAGTTCTTC	CASSHDRELLGDEQFF
TRBV7-2	TRBJ1-1	NA	NA	TGTGCCAGCAGCAATAAATTTCGGGACACTGAAGCTTTCTTT	CASSNKFRDTEAFF
TRBV27	TRBJ2-2	TRBD2	NA	TGTGCCAGCAGTCCGGGACTAGCGGGGCCCACCGGGGAGCTGTTTTTT	CASSPGLAGPTGELFF
TRBV30	TRBJ1-2	NA	NA	TGTGCAGGAGCAGGGGTCTCCTATGGCTACACCTTC	CAGAGVSYGYTF
TRBV12-3/TRBV12-4	TRBJ2-5	TRBD2	NA	TGTGCCAGCAGTTTTCCGGCGGGGGGACGGCACTTC	CASSFPAGGRHF
TRBV3-1/TRBV3-2	TRBJ1-6	NA	NA	TGTGCCAGCAGCCAAAGCCAAGCCTCACCCCTCCACTTT	CASSQSQASPLHF
TRBV5-4	TRBJ1-2	NA	NA	TGTGCCAGCAGCTTGCCGGGAGGTGGAAATGGCTACACCTTC	CASSLPGGGNGYTF
TRBV11-2	TRBJ2-1	NA	NA	TGTGCCAGCAGCTTAAGACTTGAAGAGGACAATGAGCAGTTCTTC	CASSLRLEEDNEQFF
TRBV14	TRBJ2-2	NA	NA	TGTGCCAGCAGCCAATATAGGGGTTTTCTGAACACCGGGGAGCTGTTTTTT	CASSQYRGFLNTGELFF
TRBV3-1/TRBV3-2	TRBJ1-1	NA	NA	TGTGCCAGCAGCCTTGGAGGGGATGGGAGTCCTGAAGCTTTCTTT	CASSLGGDGSPEAFF
TRBV15	TRBJ1-2	NA	once	TGTGCCACCAGCAGAGGGGAGGAAGGGATTGGCTACACCTTC	CATSRGEEGIGYTF
TRBV7-8	TRBJ2-7	TRBD1	few	TGTGCCAGCAGCTTAATGACAGGGAGCTCCTACGAGCAGTACTTC	CASSLMTGSSYEQYF
TRBV5-1	TRBJ1-2	TRBD1	once	TGCGCCAGCAGCCTGGGGGTAGGACAGGGATTCGGTGGCTACACCTTC	CASSLGVGQGFGGYTF
TRBV6-6	TRBJ1-1	TRBD1	NA	TGTGCCAGCAGTTACGTCCCAGGGGGCGTGGGGACTGAAGCTTTCTTT	CASSYVPGGVGTEAFF
TRBV29-1	TRBJ1-2	NA	NA	TGCAGCGTTGAAGCTCCAGGGCGCTATGGCTACACCTTC	CSVEAPGRYGYTF
TRBV2	TRBJ1-3	NA	NA	TGTGCCAGCAGGGAACAGGGAGGGAGAGGAAACACCATATATTTT	CASREQGGRGNTIYF
TRBV6-5	TRBJ2-1	NA	NA	TGTGCCAGCAGTTACTCGAGCTGGGGGGCCTACAATGAGCAGTTCTTC	CASSYSSWGAYNEQFF
TRBV12-3/TRBV12-4	TRBJ1-4	NA	NA	TGTGCCAGCAGTCTCAGGGACAACGGAAAACTGTTTTTT	CASSLRDNGKLFF
TRBV25-1	TRBJ1-5	NA	once	TGTGCCAGCAGTTCAAGTCGGGGGGATCAGCCCCAGCATTTT	CASSSSRGDQPQHF
TRBV3-1/TRBV3-2	TRBJ2-7	TRBD1	NA	TGTGCCAGCAGCCTCCGGGACAGGGGTAGCTCCTACGAGCAGTACTTC	CASSLRDRGSSYEQYF
TRBV6-5	TRBJ1-1	TRBD1	NA	TGTGCCAGCAATCCGGGACAGGGGCCCTTTGGGGAAGCTTTCTTT	CASNPGQGPFGEAFF
TRBV2	TRBJ1-1	TRBD1	once	TGTGCCAGCAGTGCGTCCGGGACAGAACACCAAACTCAGAACACTGAAGCTTTCTTT	CASSASGTEHQTQNTEAFF
TRBV7-8	TRBJ2-1	TRBD1	few	TGTGCCAGCAGCTACTCCGGGACAGGGATCGATGAGCAGTTCTTC	CASSYSGTGIDEQFF
TRBV5-1	TRBJ2-1	TRBD2	NA	TGCGCCAGCGCCCTCTCCCGGGGGGGAGGGAATGAGCAGTTCTTC	CASALSRGGGNEQFF
TRBV3-1/TRBV3-2	TRBJ1-1	NA	NA	TGTGCCAGCAGCCAAGGGAGGCGAGGGTGGACTGAAGCTTTCTTT	CASSQGRRGWTEAFF
TRBV7-9	TRBJ2-1	NA	NA	TGTGCCAGCAGCATACTGACTAGACACAATGAGCAGTTCTTC	CASSILTRHNEQFF
TRBV12-5	TRBJ2-1	TRBD1	NA	TGTGCTAGTGCCCCCACAGGGGTGGTTGAGCAGTTCTTC	CASAPTGVVEQFF
TRBV2	TRBJ2-7	NA	NA	TGTGCCAGCAACCCGTCTGGCGGGTCCGAGCAGTACTTC	CASNPSGGSEQYF
TRBV6-5	TRBJ2-3	TRBD2	NA	TGTGCCAGCAGGCCAAGCGGGGCTAGCACAGATACGCAGTATTTT	CASRPSGASTDTQYF
TRBV10-1	TRBJ2-2	NA	NA	TGCGCCAACTCGAAAGCAGGGGAAACCGGGGAGCTGTTTTTT	CANSKAGETGELFF
TRBV5-1	TRBJ2-1	NA	NA	TGCGCCAGCAGCTTCACGACCCGAGGGAATGAGCAGTTCTTC	CASSFTTRGNEQFF